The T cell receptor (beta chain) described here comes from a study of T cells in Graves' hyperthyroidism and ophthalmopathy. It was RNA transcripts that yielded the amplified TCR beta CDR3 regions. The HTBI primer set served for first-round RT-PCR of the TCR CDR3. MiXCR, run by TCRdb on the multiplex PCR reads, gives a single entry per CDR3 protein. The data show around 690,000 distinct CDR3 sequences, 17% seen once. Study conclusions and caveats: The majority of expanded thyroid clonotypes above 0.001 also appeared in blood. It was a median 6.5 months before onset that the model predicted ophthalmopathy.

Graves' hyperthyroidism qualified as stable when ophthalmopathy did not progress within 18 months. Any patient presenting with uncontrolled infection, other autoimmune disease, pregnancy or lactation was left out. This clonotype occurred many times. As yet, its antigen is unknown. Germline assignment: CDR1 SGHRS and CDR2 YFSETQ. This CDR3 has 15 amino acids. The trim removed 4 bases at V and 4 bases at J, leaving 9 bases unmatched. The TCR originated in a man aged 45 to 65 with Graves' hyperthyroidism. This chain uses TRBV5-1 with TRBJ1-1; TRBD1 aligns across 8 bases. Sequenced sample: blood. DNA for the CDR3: TGCGCCAGCAGCCTACGACAGGGGATGGGCACTGAAGCTTTCTTT. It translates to CASSLRQGMGTEAFF.